These T cell receptor beta chains were read from a single sample in a study of T cells in Graves' hyperthyroidism and ophthalmopathy. TCRdb recomputed calls from the multiplex PCR reads with MiXCR, one row per CDR3 protein. Altogether around 600,000 distinct CDR3 sequences are present, roughly 16% being singletons, with the ten largest covering roughly 3%. Sequences were obtained from blood. These receptors all stem from a woman in her 40s with Graves' ophthalmopathy. Both conserved end residues are part of each CDR3. A D gene is named only where the DNA matches it firmly. The listing skips clone size in some rows; elsewhere it reads once, few, many or a size class.

d_call j_call clone_size v_call cdr3_aa cdr3_nt
. TRBJ2-7 many TRBV11-2 CASSLVGGNYEQYF TGTGCCAGCAGCTTAGTAGGCGGTAACTACGAGCAGTACTTC
. TRBJ2-1 few TRBV5-1 CASTWGDNEQFF TGCGCCAGCACCTGGGGGGACAATGAGCAGTTCTTC
. TRBJ2-4 many TRBV20-1 CSASRGGSNIQYF TGCAGTGCTTCCAGGGGGGGTAGCAACATTCAGTACTTC
TRBD2 TRBJ2-1 many TRBV7-3 CASSPTSGGTYNEQFF TGTGCCAGCAGCCCGACTAGCGGGGGGACCTACAATGAGCAGTTCTTC
. TRBJ2-2 . TRBV7-3 CANSAQHTGELFF TGTGCCAACAGCGCACAGCACACCGGGGAGCTGTTTTTT
TRBD2 TRBJ2-2 many TRBV2 CASTGTRNTGELFF TGTGCCAGCACCGGGACTAGGAACACCGGGGAGCTGTTTTTT
. TRBJ1-4 . TRBV5-6 CASSLAGGKLFF TGTGCCAGCAGCTTGGCCGGAGGAAAACTGTTTTTT
. TRBJ2-7 many TRBV5-1 CASSPRPENSYEQYF TGCGCCAGCAGCCCCAGGCCGGAGAACTCCTACGAGCAGTACTTC
. TRBJ2-7 . TRBV18 CASSALHEQYF TGTGCCAGCTCAGCACTACACGAGCAGTACTTC
. TRBJ1-2 . TRBV27 CASAPIPNYGYTF TGTGCCAGCGCACCAATACCTAACTATGGCTACACCTTC
TRBD1 TRBJ1-4 . TRBV19 CASSKNRDRGEKLFF TGTGCCAGTAGTAAAAACCGGGACAGGGGTGAAAAACTGTTTTTT
. TRBJ1-4 many TRBV3-1 CASSQTHTANEKLFF TGTGCCAGCAGCCAAACCCACACGGCTAATGAAAAACTGTTTTTT
. TRBJ2-7 once TRBV4-1 CASSPTWPRDHEQYF TGCGCCAGCAGCCCTACTTGGCCCCGGGACCACGAGCAGTACTTC
TRBD1 TRBJ1-4 many TRBV12-3/TRBV12-4 CASSLGGTDKKLFF TGTGCCAGCAGTTTAGGGGGGACAGATAAAAAACTGTTTTTT
TRBD1 TRBJ2-7 . TRBV4-1 CASSQPGQRYEQYF TGCGCCAGCAGCCAACCGGGACAGCGGTACGAGCAGTACTTC
. TRBJ1-5 many TRBV12-3/TRBV12-4 CASSFQGEQPQHF TGTGCCAGCAGTTTTCAGGGAGAGCAGCCCCAGCATTTT
TRBD2 TRBJ2-1 . TRBV10-3 CATRLATYNEQFF TGTGCCACCAGACTAGCCACGTACAATGAGCAGTTCTTC
TRBD2 TRBJ2-6 few TRBV6-1 CASFLGGNPASGANVLTF TGTGCCAGCTTCTTGGGGGGGAACCCGGCCTCTGGGGCCAACGTCCTGACTTTC
TRBD1 TRBJ2-5 . TRBV20-1 CSASSPDRGRTETQYF TGCAGTGCTAGCTCGCCTGACAGGGGGCGCACAGAGACCCAGTACTTC
. TRBJ2-3 . TRBV24-1 CATSDLPQGGGITLSTDTQYF TGTGCCACCAGTGATTTGCCCCAGGGGGGGGGGATCACCTTAAGCACAGATACGCAGTATTTT
. TRBJ2-3 . TRBV7-9 CASRRGSPGDTQYF TGTGCCAGCAGGCGGGGTAGCCCCGGGGATACGCAGTATTTT
TRBD2 TRBJ2-1 . TRBV2 CASTRAGGHNEQFF TGTGCCAGCACCCGAGCGGGGGGGCACAATGAGCAGTTCTTC
TRBD1 TRBJ2-2 . TRBV6-4 CASKYTGGSVTGELFF TGTGCCAGCAAATACACAGGGGGATCGGTAACCGGGGAGCTGTTTTTT
TRBD1 TRBJ2-3 many TRBV2 CASSRQGFGTDTQYF TGTGCCAGCAGTCGACAGGGATTTGGGACAGATACGCAGTATTTT
TRBD1 TRBJ1-5 few TRBV19 CASKPGDRGNQPQHF TGTGCCAGTAAACCGGGGGACAGGGGAAATCAGCCCCAGCATTTT
TRBD2 TRBJ2-7 many TRBV20-1 CSARTSGNYEQYF TGCAGTGCGCGGACTAGCGGGAACTACGAGCAGTACTTC
. TRBJ2-4 many TRBV6-1 CASGREGLAKNIQYF TGTGCCAGCGGGCGGGAAGGGTTGGCCAAAAACATTCAGTACTTC
. TRBJ2-5 . TRBV6-5 CASSYSGRGLGETQYF TGTGCCAGCAGTTACTCAGGGAGGGGGCTCGGGGAGACCCAGTACTTC
. TRBJ2-2 . TRBV10-3 CAISGSRFGTGELFF TGTGCCATCAGTGGTTCTAGGTTTGGGACCGGGGAGCTGTTTTTT
. TRBJ1-5 . TRBV10-1 CASRPERFGQPQHF TGCGCCAGTCGTCCCGAACGGTTTGGGCAGCCCCAGCATTTT
TRBD1 TRBJ1-1 once TRBV3-1 CASSQTTGGPSEAFF TGTGCCAGCAGCCAGACGACAGGGGGCCCTTCTGAAGCTTTCTTT
TRBD2 TRBJ2-1 many TRBV12-3/TRBV12-4 CASSLGTRFNEQFF TGTGCCAGCAGTTTGGGGACTAGGTTCAATGAGCAGTTCTTC
TRBD2 TRBJ2-7 many TRBV20-1 CSPLAAGVGYEQYF TGCAGTCCACTAGCAGCGGGAGTAGGCTACGAGCAGTACTTC
TRBD2 TRBJ2-1 . TRBV20-1 CSARDLALAGGDEQFF TGCAGTGCTAGAGATTTGGCACTAGCGGGAGGGGATGAGCAGTTCTTC
. TRBJ2-1 many TRBV7-3 CASSSHREHEQFF TGTGCCAGCAGCTCACACAGGGAGCATGAGCAGTTCTTC
TRBD1 TRBJ2-2 . TRBV20-1 CSAEPGQGRPGELFF TGCAGTGCGGAACCGGGACAGGGACGTCCCGGGGAGCTGTTTTTT